Following are 23 T cell receptor beta chains from one sample sequenced in a study of blood T cells in healthy people across ages. A second roughly 6 to 11 cycle PCR used barcoded and J-beta primers. TCRdb analysed the 5' RACE reads with MiXCR anew, one entry per CDR3 protein. The profile shows about 1,800,000 distinct CDR3 sequences, 25% to 30% of them singletons. The sample taken for sequencing was blood. The receptors derive from a woman in her thirties in good health.

In this sample, this clonotype turned up once. The genes are TRBV7-2 and TRBJ1-1; D uncertain. This CDR3 is built from 13 residues. Trimming left V 0 bases short and J 6 bases short, with 8 bases between. Germline V gives CDR1 SGHTA, CDR2 FQGNSA. The CDR3, as DNA: TGTGCCAGCAGCTTAGCAGCGAGGGCTGAAGCTTTCTTT. Translating it yields CASSLAARAEAFF.

J is TRBJ2-7 and V is TRBV5-1; D is unresolved. Germline CDR1 is SGHRS and CDR2 is YFSETQ. The CDR3 runs to 15 residues. The V end was cut by 0 bases, the J end by 2 bases, with 12 bases between. The CDR3 reads CASSLADGRAYEQYF. The CDR3 DNA reads as TGCGCCAGCAGCTTGGCCGATGGCAGAGCCTACGAGCAGTACTTC.

This rearrangement joins TRBV15 to TRBJ1-6, with D perhaps TRBD1 (5 bases). CDR1 is LNHNV and CDR2 is YYDKDF in the germline V gene (reference sequence). This CDR3 spans 15 amino acids. V shed 0 bases and J shed 7 bases, with 10 bases lying between them. The CDR3 loop reads CATSRDRVRNSPLHF. Here the CDR3 DNA reads TGTGCCACCAGCAGAGACAGGGTGAGAAATTCACCCCTCCACTTT.

This clonotype was seen more than once but under ten times. This chain joins TRBV2 and TRBJ2-7, with 8 bases that match TRBD2. From germline, CDR1 is SNHLY and CDR2 FYNNEI. The CDR3 spans 16 residues. V was clipped by 6 bases and J by 4 bases; unmatched bases: 14. The CDR3 bases are TGTGCCAGCAGCACGTCTCGGAGCGGGAGTAGGTACGAGCAGTACTTC. Encoded protein: CASSTSRSGSRYEQYF.

This clonotype was found a few times. The rearrangement joins TRBV5-1 to TRBJ1-4; 9 bases fit TRBD1. The junction had 11 bases not matched to a gene; V was cut back by 3 bases and J by 8 bases. Germline CDR1 is SGHRS and CDR2 is YFSETQ. The CDR3 extends over 16 amino acids. This chain's CDR3 is CASSSASGTGYEKLFF. The CDR3 DNA sequence: TGCGCCAGCAGCTCGGCCTCCGGGACAGGGTACGAAAAACTGTTTTTT.

The table lists this clonotype with a few counts. This chain links TRBV5-1 with TRBJ1-1, with D perhaps TRBD1 (5 bases). In germline, CDR1 is SGHRS, CDR2 YFSETQ. The CDR3 is 14 amino acids. Trimming pared 4 bases from V and 4 bases from J, leaving 14 bases between. Written as DNA, the CDR3 is TGCGCCAGCAGCCCGACCCGAGGGGTCACTGAAGCTTTCTTT. Its protein is CASSPTRGVTEAFF.

This clonotype was detected ten times or more. The chain uses TRBV29-1 and TRBJ2-1; a possible D gene is TRBD2 (5 bases). The germline CDR1 and CDR2 sequences are SQVTM and ANQGSEA. This CDR3 has 13 amino acids. Trimming took off 8 bases at V and 8 bases at J, with 19 bases between the two ends. Written as DNA, the CDR3 is TGCAGCACCGAGGGAGCTGGCTTGGATGAGCAGTTCTTC. It yields the protein CSTEGAGLDEQFF.

The chain has TRBV5-1 and TRBJ2-1, with D possibly TRBD2 on 5 matching bases. Germline assignment: CDR1 SGHRS and CDR2 YFSETQ. Trimming took 7 bases from V and 2 from J, leaving 13 bases between them. The CDR3 loop spans 14 amino acids. The chain's CDR3 is CASLGSGAYNEQFF. The CDR3 nucleotides read TGCGCCAGCCTGGGGTCCGGGGCCTACAATGAGCAGTTCTTC.

This clonotype was seen a few times. The chain joins TRBV7-9 to TRBJ2-1; 9 bases align to TRBD2. The trim removed 5 bases at V and 10 bases at J, leaving 12 bases unmatched. The CDR3 runs 15 residues. The germline V gene has CDR1 SEHNR and CDR2 FQNEAQ (reference sequence). DNA of the CDR3: TGTGCCAGCAGCGCCCGCGCGGGAGGGCCTCAAGAGCAGTTCTTC. Protein: CASSARAGGPQEQFF.

The V and J genes are TRBV4-2 and TRBJ2-7; a weak D match, TRBD2 (7 bases). Trimming left V 4 bases short and J 0 bases short, with 19 bases between. This CDR3 has 17 amino acids. The germline V gene encodes CDR1 LGHNA and CDR2 YNFKEQ. CDR3 protein: CASSPSGDGGRSYEQYF. The CDR3, as DNA: TGTGCCAGCAGCCCCTCGGGGGACGGGGGGCGCTCCTACGAGCAGTACTTC.

This clonotype was found a few times. The V and J genes are TRBV6-2 or TRBV6-3 and TRBJ2-7; no clear D gene. Germline V lookup: CDR1 MNHEY, CDR2 SVGEGT. The CDR3 contains 13 residues. Trimming took 2 bases from V and 3 from J, leaving 8 bases between them. CDR3 coding DNA: TGTGCCAGCAGTTACGATACGGGCTACGAGCAGTACTTC. This encodes CASSYDTGYEQYF.

With regard to this clonotype: A much more abundant neighbour one base away suggests this may be a read error. V and J are TRBV28 and TRBJ2-4, with 9 positions matching TRBD2. The CDR3 consists of 14 residues. Germline V gene data show CDR1 as MDHEN and CDR2 as SYDVKM. In DNA, the CDR3 is TGTGCCGGCAGAATTAGCGGGAGAGTGAGAGAGCAGTACTTC. It yields the protein CAGRISGRVREQYF.

Regarding this clonotype: Likely a read error: the CDR3 ends without its conserved phenylalanine or tryptophan. The rearrangement joins TRBV20-1 to TRBJ2-5; possible D gene TRBD2, 6 bases. The length of the CDR3 is 16 residues. V lost 0 bases and J lost 0, with 14 bases in between. Germline V gene sequence: CDR1 DFQATT, CDR2 SNEGSKA (reference sequence). CDR3 sequence reads: CSARDIQRANQETQYC. The DNA of the CDR3 is TGCAGTGCTAGAGATATTCAGCGGGCCAACCAAGAGACCCAGTACTGC.

The gene calls are TRBV20-1 and TRBJ2-1; 9 nucleotides agree with TRBD2. V lost 0 bases to trimming and J lost 6 bases; unmatched junction nucleotides: 15. The CDR3 extends over 18 amino acids. Per the germline V gene, CDR1 is DFQATT and CDR2 is SNEGSKA (reference sequence). The CDR3 is CSARDRAGGRAHRNEQFF. CDR3 nucleotides: TGCAGTGCTAGAGATCGTGCTGGCGGGAGGGCCCACCGCAATGAGCAGTTCTTC.

Only a few counts were recorded for this clonotype. The rearrangement links TRBV2 to TRBJ2-7; D could derive from TRBD1 or TRBD2 (6 bases each). Germline CDR1 and CDR2: SNHLY and FYNNEI. The CDR3 totals 12 residues. Trimming removed 11 bases from V and 7 bases from J, with 18 bases in between. The CDR3 loop reads CAGGTPSGEQYF. The CDR3 region has the DNA TGTGCCGGGGGGACACCTTCGGGTGAGCAGTACTTC.

This rearrangement joins TRBV7-9 to TRBJ1-4; D is possibly TRBD1 (5 bases). The CDR3 covers 15 residues. Germline V gene sequence: CDR1 SEHNR, CDR2 FQNEAQ (reference sequence). V shed 5 bases and J shed 3 bases, with 13 bases lying between them. The CDR3 reads CASSHGTAANEKLFF. The CDR3 nucleotides are TGTGCCAGCAGCCATGGGACGGCTGCTAATGAAAAACTGTTTTTT.

The CDR3 bases are TGTGCCACCAGCAGAGGCCGGGGGAGGGACACGGCGCCCCTCCACTTT. Translated, it gives CATSRGRGRDTAPLHF. V is TRBV15 and J is TRBJ1-6, with TRBD1 as a possible D gene (6 bases). This CDR3 is 16 amino acids long. Deletions cut 1 base from V and 13 bases from J, with 20 bases between. Looked up from germline, CDR1 is LNHNV and CDR2 is YYDKDF (reference sequence).

The table lists this clonotype with a few counts. The chain joins TRBV29-1 to TRBJ2-3, with 8 bases that match TRBD1. J was trimmed by 7 bases and V by 0 bases; bases with no gene match: 12. CDR3 length equals 16 residues. Per germline, CDR1 SQVTM and CDR2 ANQGSEA. The chain's CDR3 is CSVEDPGTGSRNTQYF. The CDR3 DNA reads as TGCAGCGTTGAAGATCCCGGGACAGGCAGTAGAAATACGCAGTATTTT.

Only a few counts were recorded for this clonotype. V gene TRBV7-9 combines with J gene TRBJ2-7, with unresolved D. Germline V gene sequence: CDR1 SEHNR, CDR2 FQNEAQ (reference sequence). Trimming took 2 bases from V and 3 from J, leaving 17 bases between them. This CDR3 region has 16 residues. DNA for the CDR3: TGTGCCAGCAGCTTAAGTTTTCGGGCGTCGAACTACGAGCAGTACTTC. Its protein is CASSLSFRASNYEQYF.

This clonotype was seen a few times. J is TRBJ2-3 and V is TRBV7-9; TRBD2 matches at 8 bases. Germline CDR1 is SEHNR and CDR2 is FQNEAQ (reference sequence). This CDR3 contains 15 residues. Germline trimming cut 5 bases from V and 7 bases from J; bases unmatched to any gene: 11. The CDR3 bases are TGTGCCAGCAGCCCGGGGGGGCCTGAGCATCATACGCAGTATTTT. Amino acid sequence: CASSPGGPEHHTQYF.

The chain is built from TRBV27 and TRBJ2-7; the D is unclear. This CDR3 has 13 residues. Germline V CDR1 and CDR2: MNHEY, SMNVEV (reference sequence). V was cut by 8 bases and J by 1 base, with 12 bases left in between. The CDR3 bases are TGTGCCAGCGGGCGCCCCGCATCCTACGAGCAGTACTTC. Its protein is CASGRPASYEQYF.

Only a few counts were recorded for this clonotype. The chain is built from TRBV5-5 and TRBJ2-3, with TRBD2 identical over 7 bases. After removal of 2 bases from V and 7 bases from J, the junction contained 13 bases not matched to a gene. Germline V CDR1 and CDR2: SGHKS, YYEKEE (reference sequence). The CDR3 covers 16 residues. Written as DNA, the CDR3 is TGTGCCAGCAGCTTCCTGGAAGGCGGGAGCGGGAATACGCAGTATTTT. It translates to CASSFLEGGSGNTQYF.

This chain links TRBV30 with TRBJ2-5; TRBD2 might be the D (5 bases). The CDR3 has 14 amino acids. Trimming pared 0 bases from V and 1 base from J, leaving 9 bases between. Per the germline V gene, CDR1 is GTSNPN and CDR2 is SVGIG (reference sequence). The CDR3 protein is CAWSVPGFQETQYF. DNA for the CDR3: TGTGCCTGGAGTGTTCCGGGATTCCAAGAGACCCAGTACTTC.